These 17 T cell receptor beta chains came from one sample sequenced in a study of T cell repertoires in cytomegalovirus infection. TCRdb re-analysed the reads in MiXCR, keeping a single row per CDR3 protein. This sample has 400,000 or so distinct CDR3 sequences; about a third occur once, and the top ten carry roughly an eighth. The specimen sequenced was PBMCs. The source of these receptors is a human donor in good health (CMV status not recorded). Some clones in this sample may be carry-over from other donors' samples.

This clonotype was seen at least ten times. The chain couples TRBV7-7 to TRBJ2-7, with TRBD2 identical over 7 bases. The trim removed 1 base at V and 2 bases at J, leaving 5 bases unmatched. Germline-derived CDR1 and CDR2 are SSHAT and FNYEAQ (reference sequence). The CDR3 has 15 residues. For the CDR3, the DNA is TGTGCCAGCAGCTTAGGGGACGCGGGGGCCTACGAGCAGTACTTC. Translating gives CASSLGDAGAYEQYF.

The chain uses TRBV20-1 and TRBJ2-1; 9 bases map to TRBD2. Germline V gene sequence: CDR1 DFQATT, CDR2 SNEGSKA (reference sequence). After removal of 0 bases from V and 4 bases from J, the junction contained 16 bases not matched to a gene. CDR3 length: 19 amino acids. The CDR3 protein is CSARDLGTSRGAAYNEQFF. The CDR3 coding sequence is TGCAGTGCTAGAGATCTCGGGACTAGCAGGGGGGCCGCGTACAATGAGCAGTTCTTC.

In the case of this clonotype: A read error is possible here, since a much larger clone lies one base away. V usage is TRBV7-2 and J usage is TRBJ1-2, with TRBD1 identical over 10 bases. CDR3 length equals 17 residues. Germline lookup yields CDR1 SGHTA and CDR2 FQGNSA. In DNA form, the CDR3 reads TGTGCCAGCGGCTTCCCCCCGGGGCGGGACAGGGGTCTTGGCTACACCTTC. As protein: CASGFPPGRDRGLGYTF.

The genes are TRBV20-1 and TRBJ2-4; 7 bases agree with TRBD1. Trimming removed 5 bases from V and 5 bases from J; junction bases left unmatched: 9. CDR3 length: 14 residues. Germline V CDR1 and CDR2: DFQATT, SNEGSKA (reference sequence). For the CDR3, the DNA is TGCAGTGCTTTTTTAGAGGACAGGCAAAACATTCAGTACTTC. This translates into CSAFLEDRQNIQYF.

This rearrangement joins TRBV7-9 to TRBJ2-3; TRBD2 aligns across 10 bases. Germline V gene lookup returns CDR1 SEHNR and CDR2 FQNEAQ (reference sequence). The ends lost 2 bases at V and 4 bases at J; junction bases unmatched: 6. The CDR3 has 16 residues. The CDR3: CASSLPSGGAADTQYF. Here the CDR3 DNA reads TGTGCCAGCAGCTTACCAAGCGGGGGGGCTGCAGATACGCAGTATTTT.

The chain carries TRBV7-9 and TRBJ2-7; D call uncertain. CDR1 is SEHNR and CDR2 is FQNEAQ in the germline V gene (reference sequence). Trimming took 10 bases from V and 0 from J, leaving 10 bases between them. The CDR3 covers 12 residues. The CDR3 nucleotides read TGTGCCACAACTCCGATCTCCTACGAGCAGTACTTC. Protein: CATTPISYEQYF.

This clonotype occurred a few times. The chain employs TRBV14 and TRBJ1-5; tentative D call: TRBD1 (6 bases). From germline, CDR1 is SGHDN and CDR2 FVKESK. The CDR3 spans 14 residues. V lost 3 bases to trimming and J lost 6 bases, with 12 bases between them. In DNA, the CDR3 is TGTGCCAGCAGCCACCAGGGGACGGTTCAGCCCCAGCATTTT. It codes for CASSHQGTVQPQHF.

This clonotype was counted a few times. The rearrangement joins TRBV20-1 to TRBJ1-2; D is uncertain. V dropped 5 bases and J dropped 1 base, with 17 bases sitting between them. Germline V gene sequence: CDR1 DFQATT, CDR2 SNEGSKA (reference sequence). This CDR3 spans 15 amino acids. The CDR3 DNA sequence: TGCAGTGCTGGGAGGACGGAGGCGCTTAACTATGGCTACACCTTC. Translation gives CSAGRTEALNYGYTF.

The genes are TRBV19 and TRBJ2-7, with 12 nucleotides matching TRBD1. Germline V gene sequence: CDR1 LNHDA, CDR2 SQIVND (reference sequence). This CDR3 region has 15 residues. V trimming: 5 bases; J trimming: 5 bases; junction bases outside the gene matches: 7. CDR3 amino acids: CASSPGTGGRNEQYF. The CDR3 DNA sequence: TGTGCCAGTAGTCCCGGGACAGGGGGCAGAAACGAGCAGTACTTC.

Many counts were recorded for this clonotype. The chain has TRBV7-2 and TRBJ2-1; 9 nucleotides align to TRBD2. Per the germline V gene, CDR1 is SGHTA and CDR2 is FQGNSA. Trimming at V came to 0 bases and at J to 7 bases, leaving 4 bases not matched to a gene. The CDR3 has 15 amino acids. CDR3 sequence (DNA): TGTGCCAGCAGCTTAGCTGCGGGGGGGTGGAATGAGCAGTTCTTC. The encoded protein is CASSLAAGGWNEQFF.

The V and J genes are TRBV12-3 or TRBV12-4 and TRBJ2-3; tentatively, D is TRBD2 (6 bases). With 11 bases removed from V and 6 bases from J, the gap between germline ends came to 18 bases. The CDR3 loop spans 13 amino acids. The CDR3, as DNA: TGTGCCTCCGGAGGGTCCGCCGTTGATACGCAGTATTTT. As protein: CASGGSAVDTQYF.

The J gene is TRBJ1-5, the V gene TRBV6-6; 7 positions agree with TRBD1. CDR3 size: 14 residues. Germline CDR1 is MNHNY and CDR2 is SVGAGI (reference sequence). J was trimmed by 9 bases and V by 6 bases; bases with no gene match: 11. The CDR3 DNA reads TGTGCCAGCAGCTCCGGGACAGCGGTGCGGCCCCAGCATTTT. This codes for CASSSGTAVRPQHF.

This chain connects TRBV28 to TRBJ1-2; maybe TRBD1 (5 bases). Deletions cut 6 bases from V and 4 bases from J, with 15 bases between. The CDR3 is 14 amino acids. The germline V gene encodes CDR1 MDHEN and CDR2 SYDVKM. CDR3 sequence (DNA): TGTGCCAGCAGCCCCGTGACAGTAGGCTATGGCTACACCTTC. This encodes CASSPVTVGYGYTF.

The V gene is TRBV5-1, the J gene TRBJ2-7; D ambiguous. V dropped 4 bases and J dropped 3 bases, with 11 bases sitting between them. The germline V gene encodes CDR1 SGHRS and CDR2 YFSETQ. The CDR3 spans 13 residues. The CDR3 DNA is TGCGCCAGCAGCCAGAGCCAGAACTACGAGCAGTACTTC. It translates to CASSQSQNYEQYF. The complete variable domain, with remaining parts taken from reference TRBV5-1 and TRBJ2-7, reads KAGVTQTPRYLIKTRGQQVTLSCSPISGHRSVSWYQQTPGQGLQFLFEYFSETQRNKGNFPGRFSGRQFSNSRSEMNVSTLELGDSALYLCASSQSQNYEQYFGPGTRLTVT.

This clonotype has only a few counts. The chain recombines TRBV20-1 with TRBJ1-6, with 11 nucleotides matching TRBD1. This CDR3 has 15 residues. CDR1 is DFQATT, CDR2 SNEGSKA, per germline (reference sequence). V lost 0 bases, J lost 6 bases, and 1 base stayed unmatched. The CDR3 DNA reads as TGCAGTGCTAGAGACGGGACAGGGGGTAATTCACCCCTCCACTTT. Translation: CSARDGTGGNSPLHF.

The chain links TRBV19 to TRBJ1-1, with 7 bases matching TRBD1. Germline assignment: CDR1 LNHDA and CDR2 SQIVND (reference sequence). CDR3 length: 14 residues. J was trimmed by 6 bases and V by 4 bases; bases with no gene match: 8. CDR3 protein: CASSNYRDSPEAFF. The CDR3 bases are TGTGCCAGTAGTAACTACCGGGACAGCCCTGAAGCTTTCTTT. Full variable domain (missing parts from reference TRBV19 and TRBJ1-1): DGGITQSPKYLFRKEGQNVTLSCEQNLNHDAMYWYRQDPGQGLRLIYYSQIVNDFQKGDIAEGYSVSREKKESFPLTVTSAQKNPTAFYLCASSNYRDSPEAFFGQGTRLTVV.

The rearrangement links TRBV5-4 to TRBJ2-7; 10 bases agree with TRBD1. J lost 3 bases, V lost 5 bases, and 8 bases had no gene match. Germline V CDR1 and CDR2: SGHNT, YYREEE (reference sequence). The CDR3 is 15 amino acids. The CDR3 spells CASRADRGGFYEQYF. The CDR3 coding sequence is TGTGCCAGCAGAGCGGACAGGGGGGGATTCTACGAGCAGTACTTC. Complete variable domain (other parts from reference TRBV5-4 and TRBJ2-7): ETGVTQSPTHLIKTRGQQVTLRCSSQSGHNTVSWYQQALGQGPQFIFQYYREEENGRGNFPPRFSGLQFPNYSSELNVNALELDDSALYLCASRADRGGFYEQYFGPGTRLTVT.